This is a list of T cell receptor beta chains from one sample in a study of T-cell reconstitution after alpha-beta-depleted transplantation in children. TCRdb fed the PCR reads into MiXCR, producing one record per CDR3 protein. Among around 250,000 distinct CDR3 sequences listed, about 26% were seen once. The sequencing here drew on PBMCs, taken before TCRalphabeta/CD19-depleted stem cell transplant. These receptors were obtained from a girl aged 2 to 10 with Fanconi anemia, due to receive a stem cell transplant. Both conserved end residues are part of each CDR3. D genes are given only for firm matches. The size field is filled for only some rows; it gives once, few, many or a size class.

V	J	length	D	size	DNA	CDR3
TRBV7-8	TRBJ2-7	17	TRBD2	many	TGTGCCAGCAGCTTAGCGGGAGGGTATCTCCGCTCCTACGAGCAGTACTTC	CASSLAGGYLRSYEQYF
TRBV11-2	TRBJ2-7	18	TRBD2	few	TGTGCCAGCAGCCCGAGACGAGGGGGTCTAGCGGGAACCTACGAGCAGTACTTC	CASSPRRGGLAGTYEQYF
TRBV7-2	TRBJ2-1	14	TRBD2	many	TGTGCCAGCAGCTTACCGGGAGGGTATGGTGAGCAGTTCTTC	CASSLPGGYGEQFF
TRBV29-1	TRBJ2-1	8	.	many	TGCAGTGTTGGGGGATGGTTCTTC	CSVGGWFF
TRBV21-1	TRBJ1-2	15	.	.	TGTGCCAGCAGCTCAAGGCGGGGGGACCTGCATGGCTACACCTTC	CASSSRRGDLHGYTF
TRBV28	TRBJ2-5	15	.	.	TGTGCCAGCAGTTTAATTCCCGGAACCCAAGAGACCCAGTACTTC	CASSLIPGTQETQYF
TRBV5-5	TRBJ2-7	14	.	many	TGTGCCAGCACCACCCTACAGGGACTCCACGAGCAGTACTTC	CASTTLQGLHEQYF
TRBV4-2	TRBJ1-6	15	.	many	TGTGCCAGCAGCCAAGAAAGACTGGGGGACTCACCCCTCCACTTT	CASSQERLGDSPLHF
TRBV12-3/TRBV12-4	TRBJ2-3	16	.	.	TGTGCCAGCAGTTTGATTAGGCCCCGGGTCACAGATACGCAGTATTTT	CASSLIRPRVTDTQYF
TRBV20-1	TRBJ2-1	14	TRBD1	.	TGCAGTGCTAGAGGGCCGACAGGGAAACATGAGCAGTTCTTC	CSARGPTGKHEQFF
TRBV20-1	TRBJ2-7	12	.	.	TGCAGTGCTAGACCCAGGGATCTCGAGCAGTACTTC	CSARPRDLEQYF
TRBV29-1	TRBJ2-7	13	.	.	TGCAGCGTTGTCGGCAGGGGAAGGTACGAGCAGTACTTC	CSVVGRGRYEQYF
TRBV12-3/TRBV12-4	TRBJ1-2	13	TRBD1	.	TGTGCCAGCAGGGGGACAGGGCACTATGGCTACACCTTC	CASRGTGHYGYTF
TRBV5-6	TRBJ2-7	14	.	.	TGTGCCAGCAGCATGCTACAAGGATCCTACGAGCAGTACTTC	CASSMLQGSYEQYF
TRBV6-1	TRBJ1-1	14	TRBD1	.	TGTGCCAGCAGTCCGCAGGGACAGGGGACTGAAGCTTTCTTT	CASSPQGQGTEAFF
TRBV12-3/TRBV12-4	TRBJ1-5	15	.	.	TGTGCCAGCAGCCTTGCCTCGGCAGTCAATCAGCCCCAGCATTTT	CASSLASAVNQPQHF
TRBV15	TRBJ2-7	12	.	many	TGTGCCACCCGTGGGACCTCCTACGAGCAGTACTTC	CATRGTSYEQYF
TRBV12-3/TRBV12-4	TRBJ2-7	13	.	many	TGTGCCAGCAGTCTCGGGACAATTGGCGAGCAGTACTTC	CASSLGTIGEQYF
TRBV9	TRBJ2-1	16	.	few	TGTGCCAGCAGCGTAGAGTTAGAGCCCCTCTACAATGAGCAGTTCTTC	CASSVELEPLYNEQFF
TRBV25-1	TRBJ2-7	12	TRBD1	many	TGTGCCAGCCGGGACAGGGGGCGCGAGCAGTACTTC	CASRDRGREQYF
TRBV29-1	TRBJ2-7	13	.	many	TGCAGCGTTGAATTGAGCCCCTCCTACGAGCAGTACTTC	CSVELSPSYEQYF
TRBV5-4	TRBJ2-5	15	.	few	TGTGCCAGCAGCTCCAGGGGGGCAGGTGGAGAGACCCAGTACTTC	CASSSRGAGGETQYF
TRBV6-1	TRBJ2-3	17	TRBD2	few	TGTGCCAGCAGGCAATACTTAGCGGGGAGTGGCACAGATACGCAGTATTTT	CASRQYLAGSGTDTQYF
TRBV20-1	TRBJ2-3	12	.	.	TGCAGTGCTAGAGGAATGATAGATACGCAGTATTTT	CSARGMIDTQYF
TRBV20-1	TRBJ2-7	13	.	.	TGCAGTGCTAGAGAAGGGGGAGTTAACGAGCAGTACTTC	CSAREGGVNEQYF
TRBV4-2	TRBJ2-2	15	.	many	TGTGCCAGCAGCCAGACCATCGCGAACACCGGGGAGCTGTTTTTT	CASSQTIANTGELFF
TRBV7-2	TRBJ2-7	13	TRBD2	many	TGTGCCAGCAGACTAGCGGGAGGGTACGAGCAGTACTTC	CASRLAGGYEQYF
TRBV20-1	TRBJ2-7	12	.	many	TGCAGTGCTAGAGCGTCTCACTACGAGCAGTACTTC	CSARASHYEQYF
TRBV11-2	TRBJ2-3	18	TRBD2	.	TGTGCCAGCAGCAAAACTAGCGGGGGGGCAATCCCCACAGATACGCAGTATTTT	CASSKTSGGAIPTDTQYF
TRBV20-1	TRBJ2-1	15	TRBD2	few	TGCAGTGCTAGAAGTAGCGGGAGGTCTTACAATGAGCAGTTCTTC	CSARSSGRSYNEQFF
TRBV12-3/TRBV12-4	TRBJ2-3	12	.	many	TGTGCCAGCAGCCTTTGGCCAGATACGCAGTATTTT	CASSLWPDTQYF
TRBV29-1	TRBJ2-1	10	.	many	TGCAGCGGACAGGACAATGAGCAGTTCTTC	CSGQDNEQFF
TRBV29-1	TRBJ2-3	18	.	.	TGCAGCGTTGAAGATCTTCCGCCGGGACTCCCCTGGGCAGATACGCAGTATTTT	CSVEDLPPGLPWADTQYF
TRBV7-2	TRBJ2-1	14	.	.	TGTGCCAGCAGCTTGGACTTGGCCTACAATGAGCAGTTCTTC	CASSLDLAYNEQFF